The text below deals with one T cell receptor beta chain. The sample holds a few counts of this clone. Its antigen is currently not known. The record has no base qualities; no much larger clone is one base away. The library was obtained by the immunoSEQ multiplex PCR assay. For the multiplex PCR, a mixture combining 60 forward primers for TCR Vbeta segments and 13 reverse primers for TCR Jbeta segments was used. Amplification of the CDR3 region of rearranged TCR beta genes was performed with a multiplex PCR assay on genomic DNA. Amplified TCR beta libraries were sequenced as 87-base-pair reads on the Illumina HiSeq System. Concerning the study's data processing: A later analysis tallied roughly 78 million unique TCR beta chains across the 666 repertoires, and some 10 million of those chains were shared by two or more donors. A nearest-neighbor algorithm error-corrected the raw reads and collapsed the reads into unique sequences, merging closely related sequences to remove PCR and sequencing errors. CDR3 sequences were aligned to IMGT reference sequences to assign V, D and J gene segments. For a sequence to be retained, at least a six-nucleotide match to both a V gene segment and a J gene segment was required. A rearrangement was called productive if the CDR3 had no stop codons and remained in frame with V and J, and every other rearrangement was called non-productive. CDR3 was defined by IMGT convention, running from the second conserved V-encoded cysteine to the conserved J-encoded phenylalanine. Sequences without an unambiguous match to a single V gene segment were excluded from the earlier analysis of almost 600 of the donors. An earlier analysis of approximately 590 of the donors classified V segments as functional when productive rearrangements were above 56.7% and as segregating when the standard deviation between donors was above 5%. A statistical classification framework was developed to diagnose cytomegalovirus status using the catalog of TCR beta chain sequences. In a later analysis, V and J genes were assigned by comparing TCR nucleotide sequences against IMGT/GENE-DB human TR gene sequences. The TCRdist pipeline was used in a later analysis to assign CDR3 sequences and most-parsimonious VDJ recombination scenarios. In a later analysis, each TCR beta chain was defined by its CDR3 amino acid sequence together with its V-gene family, and reads without a unique V-gene family were excluded. A later analysis removed 500 to 600 highly shared, low-generation-probability nucleotide sequences to deal with suspected cross-contamination and a sequencing artifact. In a later analysis, a clonal expansion index was calculated for each public chain from normalized within-repertoire ranks of inferred template counts. In a later analysis, generation probabilities were computed with a VDJ recombination model fitted to out-of-frame rearrangements, and the resulting probabilities were checked against IGoR. Hypergeometric tests were used in a later analysis to score TCR-TCR, TCR-HLA and TCR-CMV co-occurrence, with a repertoire-size bias correction applied to the TCR pairs. False discovery rates were estimated in a later analysis by permuting HLA or CMV assignments 20 times. In a later analysis, co-occurring TCRs were grouped with DBSCAN, and TCRdist sequence similarity was added when clustering was performed within HLA-allele-positive subsets. For co-occurrence clustering, repertoires with fewer than 30,000 or more than 120,000 public chains were excluded, along with roughly 5 repertoires with anomalous nucleotide sharing. TCRdb's version of the immuneACCESS table is confined to in-frame rearrangements and falls short of the full clone set. An unresolved V gene accounts for under half of the shortfall where checked; the remainder is of unknown origin. That table gives V, J and clone size, and the DNA gave D and trimming. This sample comprises 120,000 or so clones, about 10% of them detected only once. Approximately 4.4% of the sample is held by the ten biggest clonotypes.

This sample was included in a study of cytomegalovirus exposure and HLA in healthy donors (dated by TCRdb to the late 2010s). As for the study more broadly: An earlier analysis of several hundred of the donors reported about 280 Gb of sequence data and around 110 million unique TCR beta sequences obtained from around 170 million T cells. Approximately 330 gigabases of sequencing data and around 85 million unique TCR sequences made up an early release that covered approximately 620 HLA-typed donors. Among the roughly 390 genotyped donors, approximately 76% belonged to the genetic ancestry cluster associated with self-reported Caucasian donors. The study aimed to test whether cataloging public T cell receptors could reveal signatures of past pathogen exposure. The T cell repertoires of around 730 subjects were profiled by immunosequencing and related to cytomegalovirus serostatus. In addition to the first cohort of 650 to 800 subjects, a separate validation cohort of around 110 different subjects was used. High-throughput TCR immunosequencing, statistical association of individual TCRs with disease status, and machine learning were combined to predict cytomegalovirus infection status. A later analysis re-examined previously published TCR beta repertoires from roughly 720 donors and added high-resolution HLA genotyping to investigate patterns of TCR occurrence. Rather than drawing on any new phenotypic data, the later analysis identified candidate immune exposures from TCR beta sequences and the way those sequences occurred across donors. An earlier analysis of 587 of the donors used high-throughput TCR beta sequencing to judge whether each TCR beta V gene segment behaved as functional or pseudogenic. Donor age, sex, ethnicity and CMV serostatus were compiled together with the repertoire data. In a later genetic analysis, genome-wide SNP genotypes for about three fifths of the 666 donors were used, and that subset was treated as a discovery cohort. Every discovery cohort repertoire had been produced on one sequencing platform. HLA typing included class I and class II loci at four-digit resolution. The number of donors typed differed by locus, with roughly 620-640 for A, B, C, DRB1 and DQB1, around 500 for DQA1, 600 to 610 for DPA1, and over 400 for DPB1. Roughly 5 DR-DQ haplotypes were treated as single units for association and clustering because of strong linkage in the cohort. Across some 400 genotyped donors of the cohort, an average of about 250,000 unique TCR beta nucleotide sequences per donor were sequenced, and approximately 17% of those sequences were non-productive. Study-wide findings and limitations: Correlated functional status among segregating V segments might be attributable to linkage disequilibrium, but an unknown experimental factor could not be ruled out. Some IMGT-functional V segments, including TRBV6-2 and TRBV6-3, could not be told apart with the 87-base-pair reads, so those segments were excluded. According to a later analysis, most CMV-associated TCR beta chains appeared to be HLA-restricted, and the HLA associations seemed to be driven largely by CMV exposure. The authors suggested that the approach could potentially be extended to other disease states and immunological phenotypes. CMV serostatus was the only immune exposure information available for the cohort. Compared with equally common non-associated chains, HLA-associated TCR beta chains in a later analysis were more clonally expanded and had lower generation probabilities. Roughly uniform sequencing depth across donors was assumed in presence/absence analyses, although this assumption may not hold. The classifier was reported to diagnose cytomegalovirus status with high specificity and sensitivity in both the original and validation cohorts. A later genetic analysis reported fewer N-insertions in productive TCRs among donors in an Asian-associated ancestry cluster than the roughly 720-donor mean. The earlier analysis of about 600 of the donors excluded roughly 17 rarely observed V segments, including chromosome 9 orphons, because counts were too low. Because HLA typing was missing for some donors at each locus, association tests included only the typed subset. Several of the top co-occurrence clusters appeared to be linked to parvovirus B19, influenza, CMV and Epstein-Barr virus, according to a later analysis. A later analysis found that TCR association rates varied across HLA loci, with DRB1 alleles showing the most associated TCRs and HLA-C alleles the fewest. When HLA alleles, especially DR and DQ, strongly co-occurred, TCR associations were difficult to assign to individual alleles. The cohort was sequenced for TCR beta chains only, and without alpha or paired-chain data the features that could be detected were limited. A further reported finding was that TCR beta sequences accurately predicted the HLA-A and HLA-B alleles for most subjects in the first cohort. In vitro tests confirmed that a few of the cytomegalovirus-associated TCR beta chains recognize cytomegalovirus antigens. V-gene and J-gene trimming of TCR beta chains was associated with a missense DCLRE1C variant in a later genetic analysis, and the association was replicated in an independent cohort. A cluster of highly shared sequence variants was judged likely to be a technical artifact of the sequencing pipeline. While some public TCRs were present in many individuals, most TCR sequences turned up only very rarely across donors. Broadly in line with IMGT annotations, most TCR beta V segments showed up in productive rearrangements about 87% or about 30% of the time in an earlier analysis of 450 to 750 of the donors. A later analysis associated 15,000 to 20,000 TCR beta sequences with specific HLA alleles at a false discovery rate of 0.05. A total of about 150 TCR beta chains were listed by the study as associated with cytomegalovirus.

The cohort was made up of about 670 healthy bone marrow donors. All cohort members were sampled while nominally healthy, although unrecorded immune exposures were likely present. The donor tested CMV seropositive and was one of the 289 seropositive cohort members. A peripheral blood sample was collected from each donor, and TCR beta sequencing was performed on peripheral blood mononuclear cells. The Qiagen DNeasy Blood Extraction Kit was used to extract genomic DNA from the blood cell samples. V ends up 6 bases short and J 0 bases short, with an unmatched junction base count of 10. CDR1 SGHVS and CDR2 FNYEAQ are derived from the germline V gene. Taken from cysteine to phenylalanine, the CDR3 has 16 residues. Of all the DNA, just the CDR3 is kept, 48 bases in frame from base 1.

The sequencing sample was made of PBMCs. The sequence is built from TRBV7-6 and TRBJ1-2, with 7 bases aligning to TRBD1. The TCR sequence derives from a woman in her late teens or twenties in good health and CMV-seropositive. The CDR3 protein: CASSSQGTVANYGYTF. The DNA reads as follows: TGTGCCAGCAGTTCTCAAGGGACAGTAGCTAACTATGGCTACACCTTC.